The 28 T cell receptor beta chains in this list originate from one sample, sequenced in a study of blood T cell repertoires in COVID-19. Profiling relied on immunoSEQ multiplex PCR, and the TCRdb table lists in-frame clones only, not all of them. The profile shows approximately 68,000 clones, around nine tenths of them singletons. Sequenced: peripheral blood. Receptor source: a woman aged 55 to 70 with acute or convalescent COVID-19.

The chain combines TRBV2 with TRBJ1-2, with D possibly TRBD1 on 5 matching bases. This CDR3 is 13 amino acids long. V was shortened by 6 bases and J by 8 bases, with 16 bases between the two germline ends. The germline CDR1 and CDR2 sequences are SNHLY and FYNNEI. The CDR3 region is CASRETVLEGYTF. In DNA form, the CDR3 reads TGTGCCAGCAGGGAGACAGTTTTAGAGGGCTACACCTTC. The full variable domain, in which reference TRBV2 and TRBJ1-2 provide the parts outside the CDR3, is EPEVTQTPSHQVTQMGQEVILRCVPISNHLYFYWYRQILGQKVEFLVSFYNNEISEKSEIFDDQFSVERPDGSNFTLKIRSTKLEDSAMYFCASRETVLEGYTFGSGTRLTVV.

This clone appeared once. The V and J genes are TRBV3-1 (or the pseudogene TRBV3-2) and TRBJ1-2; TRBD1 is a possible D gene (6 bases). From germline, CDR1 is LGHDT and CDR2 YNNKEL (reference sequence). The CDR3 totals 15 residues. Trimming took off 2 bases at V and 4 bases at J, with 14 bases between the two ends. This chain's CDR3 is CASSQSQGGGYGYTF. The CDR3, as DNA: TGTGCCAGCAGCCAATCCCAGGGAGGGGGCTATGGCTACACCTTC.

The rearrangement joins TRBV3-1 (or the pseudogene TRBV3-2) to TRBJ2-7; 11 bases agree with TRBD2. V gave up 4 bases and J gave up 3 bases; unmatched junction bases: 2. The CDR3 runs 14 residues. Germline CDR1 reads LGHDT; CDR2 reads YNNKEL (reference sequence). CDR3 loop: CASSRSGGDYEQYF. The CDR3 DNA follows: TGTGCCAGCAGCCGTAGCGGGGGGGACTACGAGCAGTACTTC.

This chain joins TRBV27 and TRBJ1-2, with D possibly matching TRBD1 (6 bases). The CDR3 is made up of 14 amino acids. V lost 1 base, J lost 6 bases, and 12 bases lay in between. Germline CDR1 is MNHEY and CDR2 is SMNVEV (reference sequence). CDR3 protein: CASSLWGGGDGYTF. The CDR3 bases are TGTGCCAGCAGTTTATGGGGGGGCGGGGATGGCTACACCTTC.

The chain employs TRBV11-2 and TRBJ1-2; D is possibly TRBD1 (6 bases). In germline, CDR1 is SGHAT, CDR2 FQNNGV. The CDR3 is made up of 13 amino acids. Trimming cost V 3 bases and J 4 bases, with 9 bases left between them. The CDR3 region has the DNA TGTGCCAGCAGCTTGTCAGGGGCCTATGGCTACACCTTC. Its translation is CASSLSGAYGYTF.

CDR3 sequence (DNA): TGCAGTGCTATTATCTCGGACAGGCAGTATTTT. It specifies CSAIISDRQYF. This chain uses TRBV20-1 with TRBJ2-3; maybe TRBD1 (6 bases). This CDR3 spans 11 amino acids. CDR1 and CDR2 from the germline V gene are DFQATT and SNEGSKA (reference sequence). The germline V and J ends were trimmed by 4 bases and 11 bases, with 13 bases remaining between them.

This clone appeared a single time. The V call is TRBV4-1, the J call TRBJ1-1; D might be TRBD1 (5 bases). The CDR3 is made up of 13 amino acids. In germline, CDR1 is MGHRA, CDR2 YSYEKL. V was trimmed by 1 base and J by 4 bases, leaving 7 bases between them. In DNA, the CDR3 is TGCGCCAGCAGCCAAGGTAGGGGCACTGAAGCTTTCTTT. Protein sequence: CASSQGRGTEAFF.

Turning to this clone: An end of the junction differs from the germline gene, which may be a read error. The J gene is TRBJ2-1, the V gene TRBV19; 7 nucleotides match TRBD2. The CDR3 spans 10 residues. The V gene's germline CDR1 is LNHDA and CDR2 SQIVND (reference sequence). The CDR3: CASGLGERFF. DNA for the CDR3: TGTGCCAGTGGACTAGGAGAGCGGTTCTTC. Variable domain in full (rest from reference TRBV19 and TRBJ2-1): DGGITQSPKYLFRKEGQNVTLSCEQNLNHDAMYWYRQDPGQGLRLIYYSQIVNDFQKGDIAEGYSVSREKKESFPLTVTSAQKNPTAFYLCASGLGERFFGPGTRLTVL.

The chain uses TRBV2 and TRBJ1-3; no clear D gene. CDR3 length: 14 residues. Trimming took off 7 bases at V and 1 base at J, with 11 bases between the two ends. From germline, CDR1 is SNHLY and CDR2 FYNNEI. This CDR3 is CASTFVLSGNTIYF. CDR3 in DNA: TGTGCCAGCACCTTCGTTCTTTCTGGAAACACCATATATTTT.

CDR3 region: CASSPFTDTQYF. CDR3 sequence (DNA): TGTGCCAGCAGCCCATTCACAGATACGCAGTATTTT. This chain connects TRBV5-8 to TRBJ2-3; the D is unclear. This CDR3 has 12 residues. V dropped 4 bases and J dropped 2 bases, with 5 bases sitting between them. CDR1 SGHTS and CDR2 YDEGEE come from the germline V gene.

This rearrangement joins TRBV7-9 to TRBJ1-6, with D perhaps matching TRBD1 (5 bases). The CDR3 extends over 13 amino acids. V was cut by 3 bases and J by 13 bases, with 13 bases left in between. CDR1 and CDR2 from the germline V gene are SEHNR and FQNEAQ (reference sequence). The CDR3 DNA reads TGTGCCAGCAGCTTGGGGCCCACTTTTCCCCTCCACTTT. Protein product: CASSLGPTFPLHF.

A few counts support this clone. The sample holds other DNA sequences that translate to the same CDR3. The chain couples TRBV18 to TRBJ2-7; no firm D call. Trimming shortened V by 3 bases and J by 3 bases, and 9 bases separated the two germline ends. The length of the CDR3 is 13 residues. Germline values: CDR1 KGHSH, CDR2 LQKENI. DNA of the CDR3: TGTGCCAGCTCACCGGGCGCAGGCTACGAGCAGTACTTC. It yields the protein CASSPGAGYEQYF.

The J gene is TRBJ1-2, the V gene TRBV4-1; D is perhaps TRBD1 (5 bases). The CDR3 runs 15 residues. CDR1 MGHRA and CDR2 YSYEKL come from the germline V gene. Between the trimmed V and J ends, which lost 1 base and 5 bases, there was a span of 14 bases. The CDR3 reads CASSQVLGGGYGYTF. Here the CDR3 DNA reads TGCGCCAGCAGCCAAGTTCTGGGCGGGGGGTATGGCTACACCTTC.

This chain uses TRBV18 with TRBJ2-2; 9 bases align to TRBD1. CDR1 KGHSH and CDR2 LQKENI come from the germline V gene. The junction had 11 bases not matched to a gene; V was cut back by 2 bases and J by 4 bases. CDR3 size: 18 residues. The CDR3 loop is CASSPVLSGTGSTGELFF. CDR3 bases: TGTGCCAGCTCACCAGTCCTTTCTGGGACAGGGTCCACCGGGGAGCTGTTTTTT.

V is TRBV6-5 and J is TRBJ2-6; D perhaps matches TRBD1 (6 bases). Germline V gene data show CDR1 as MNHEY and CDR2 as SVGAGI. With 5 bases removed from V and 1 base from J, the gap between germline ends came to 9 bases. CDR3 length: 15 residues. CDR3 sequence reads: CASSRQVSGANVLTF. CDR3 bases: TGTGCCAGCAGTCGACAGGTTTCTGGGGCCAACGTCCTGACTTTC.

Turning to this clone: At the DNA level, this CDR3 is encoded by other sequences in the same sample as well. CDR3 sequence reads: CASSPQGGGANVLTF. The CDR3 DNA sequence: TGTGCCAGCAGCCCCCAGGGAGGCGGGGCCAACGTCCTGACTTTC. The V gene is TRBV7-2, the J gene TRBJ2-6, with a tentative D call TRBD2 (6 bases). The CDR3 consists of 15 residues. From germline, CDR1 is SGHTA and CDR2 FQGNSA. V dropped 5 bases and J dropped 4 bases, with 12 bases sitting between them.

This clone showed up just once. This sequence joins TRBV9 and TRBJ1-6, with D perhaps TRBD1 (5 bases). Germline values: CDR1 SGDLS, CDR2 YYNGEE. This CDR3 has 17 amino acids. V was cut by 3 bases and J by 9 bases, with 22 bases left in between. The CDR3 nucleotides are TGTGCCAGCAGCGCCGGAGACAGCACCCTTGTTAGTTCACCCCTCCACTTT. This encodes CASSAGDSTLVSSPLHF.

The chain is built from TRBV18 and TRBJ1-6, with D hard to call. V dropped 4 bases and J dropped 9 bases, with 16 bases sitting between them. The CDR3 is 15 residues long. CDR1 KGHSH and CDR2 LQKENI come from the germline V gene. The CDR3 region has the DNA TGTGCCAGCTCACTAATGACCGAGGAAGGTTCACCCCTCCACTTT. Its translation is CASSLMTEEGSPLHF.

The chain is built from TRBV30 and TRBJ1-2; 11 bases are a match to TRBD1. The CDR3 runs 13 residues. CDR1 and CDR2 from the germline V gene are GTSNPN and SVGIG (reference sequence). J gave up 8 bases and V 3 bases, and 5 bases lay outside the gene matches. The chain's CDR3 is CAWSPGQGAGYTF. Written as DNA, the CDR3 is TGTGCCTGGAGCCCCGGACAGGGGGCCGGCTACACCTTC.

J is TRBJ1-3 and V is TRBV28, with TRBD1 matching over 8 bases. The V gene end was trimmed by 7 bases and the J gene end by 4 bases; junction bases not matched to a gene: 9. Germline V gene lookup returns CDR1 MDHEN and CDR2 SYDVKM. The CDR3 length is 15 residues. The CDR3 region is CASTRQGAGGNTIYF. In nucleotides, the CDR3 is TGTGCCAGCACTAGGCAGGGGGCAGGGGGAAACACCATATATTTT.

The V call is TRBV7-8, the J call TRBJ1-3; tentative D call: TRBD1 (6 bases). The CDR3 has 15 amino acids. V lost 5 bases to trimming and J lost 0 bases, with 11 bases between them. Germline assignment: CDR1 SGHVS and CDR2 FQNEAQ. CDR3: CASSAQGRSGNTIYF. The CDR3 nucleotides are TGTGCCAGCAGCGCACAGGGCCGCTCTGGAAACACCATATATTTT.

V and J are TRBV11-1 and TRBJ1-1; D gene uncertain. The CDR3 length is 12 residues. From germline, CDR1 is SGHAT and CDR2 FQDESV (reference sequence). The V and J ends lost 3 bases and 2 bases respectively, with 4 bases between them. The CDR3 is CASSFTNTEAFF. In DNA form, the CDR3 reads TGTGCCAGCAGCTTCACAAACACTGAAGCTTTCTTT.

In its sample, this clone was seen once. The chain couples TRBV18 to TRBJ2-3, with TRBD2 matching 11 bases. CDR1 and CDR2 (germline): KGHSH, LQKENI. The CDR3 consists of 16 residues. V trimming: 6 bases; J trimming: 0 bases; junction bases outside the gene matches: 5. CDR3 loop: CASSYSSGGSTDTQYF. CDR3 in DNA: TGTGCCAGCTCGTACTCTAGCGGGGGGAGCACAGATACGCAGTATTTT.

V is TRBV18 and J is TRBJ2-3; the match to TRBD1 covers 11 bases. This CDR3 region has 18 residues. Trimming cost V 0 bases and J 4 bases; bases outside gene matches: 9. The germline V gene has CDR1 KGHSH and CDR2 LQKENI. The DNA of the CDR3 is TGTGCCAGCTCACCACCGCGGACAGGGGGCGAGGGTGCAGATACGCAGTATTTT. Encoded protein: CASSPPRTGGEGADTQYF. The full variable domain, in which reference TRBV18 and TRBJ2-3 provide the parts outside the CDR3, is NAGVMQNPRHLVRRRGQEARLRCSPMKGHSHVYWYRQLPEEGLKFMVYLQKENIIDESGMPKERFSAEFPKEGPSILRIQQVVRGDSAAYFCASSPPRTGGEGADTQYFGPGTRLTVL.

V and J are TRBV6-4 and TRBJ2-7, with D possibly being TRBD1 (6 bases). With 6 bases removed from V and 1 base from J, the gap between germline ends came to 16 bases. CDR3 length equals 15 residues. Germline V gene data show CDR1 as MRHNA and CDR2 as SNTAGT. This CDR3 is CASRNTVGASYEQYF. DNA for the CDR3: TGTGCCAGCAGGAATACAGTGGGGGCTTCCTACGAGCAGTACTTC.

This clone has only one observation. The CDR3 DNA sequence: TGTGCCAGCAGCTTAGTAGCAGGCGGGGGCCATCAGCCCCAGCATTTT. It specifies CASSLVAGGGHQPQHF. The rearrangement uses TRBV7-2 and TRBJ1-5; D possibly corresponds to TRBD1 (6 bases). Germline V gives CDR1 SGHTA, CDR2 FQGNSA. The CDR3 runs 16 residues. Trimming removed 1 base from V and 5 bases from J, with 15 bases in between.

This CDR3 is CASSLAGSAYEQYF. DNA for the CDR3: TGTGCCAGCAGCTTAGCGGGTTCGGCCTACGAGCAGTACTTC. This chain uses TRBV11-3 with TRBJ2-7; D gene uncertain. Germline lookup yields CDR1 SGHNT and CDR2 YENEEA. CDR3 size: 14 residues. The V gene lost 1 base and the J gene lost 2 bases, with 9 bases spanning the gap.

The J gene is TRBJ2-7, the V gene TRBV11-2; D is unclear. The CDR3 loop spans 13 amino acids. The V end was cut by 3 bases, the J end by 2 bases, with 8 bases between. Germline values: CDR1 SGHAT, CDR2 FQNNGV. Here the CDR3 DNA reads TGTGCCAGCAGCTTCCCGGGTACCTACGAGCAGTACTTC. It yields the protein CASSFPGTYEQYF.